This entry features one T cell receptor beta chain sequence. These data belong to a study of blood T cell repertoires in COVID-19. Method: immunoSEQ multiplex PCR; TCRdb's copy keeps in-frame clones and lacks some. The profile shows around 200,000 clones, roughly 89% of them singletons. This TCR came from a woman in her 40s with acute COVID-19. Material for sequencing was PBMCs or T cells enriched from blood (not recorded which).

The CDR3 spells CASSFNGNQPQHF. The CDR3 DNA reads as TGTGCCAGCAGTTTCAACGGGAATCAGCCCCAGCATTTT. This rearrangement joins TRBV7-9 to TRBJ1-5, with D unclear. The CDR3 has 13 residues. Trimming left V 6 bases short and J 4 bases short, with 10 bases between. Germline CDR1 reads SEHNR; CDR2 reads FQNEAQ (reference sequence).